These 7 T cell receptor beta chains originate from one sample sequenced in a study of CD4 T cells in relation to SARS-CoV-2 and coronaviruses. CD4+ T cells from unexposed donors were obtained before the COVID-19 pandemic (2011-2018). Isolation of CD4+ T cells took place after about 9 days in culture. For these receptors, no antigen is known. Sequencing used immunoSEQ multiplex PCR; TCRdb keeps in-frame clones, though not all of them. The repertoire holds about 22,000 clones, 60% to 80% seen once, with around 12% in the top ten. The sample was CD4+ T cells from PBMCs, cultured in vitro. All receptors come from a human donor in good health.

The CDR3 DNA reads as TGTGCCAGCACCGGGTCGGGCAGGGCGAATAACTATGGCTACACCTTC. This codes for CASTGSGRANNYGYTF. The chain has TRBV2 and TRBJ1-2; perhaps TRBD1 as D (5 bases). Looked up from germline, CDR1 is SNHLY and CDR2 is FYNNEI. This CDR3 region has 16 residues. V lost 7 bases, J lost 1 base, and 19 bases lay in between.

V is TRBV5-6 and J is TRBJ2-5; D assignment may be TRBD1 or TRBD2 (6 bases each). CDR1 SGHDT and CDR2 YYEEEE come from the germline V gene. Trimming pared 0 bases from V and 4 bases from J, leaving 13 bases between. CDR3 length: 15 amino acids. The CDR3 DNA reads as TGTGCCAGCAGCTTGGGGGCGGGACAAATAGAGACCCAGTACTTC. This encodes CASSLGAGQIETQYF.

This chain connects TRBV7-9 to TRBJ2-7; D is perhaps TRBD2 (6 bases). The germline V and J ends were trimmed by 5 bases and 3 bases, with 20 bases remaining between them. Germline-derived CDR1 and CDR2 are SEHNR and FQNEAQ (reference sequence). This CDR3 has 16 residues. In DNA form, the CDR3 reads TGTGCCAGCAGCCTCGGGCGGGGACCTCGACACTACGAGCAGTACTTC. It specifies CASSLGRGPRHYEQYF.

This chain links TRBV5-5 with TRBJ1-1, with 7 bases that match TRBD1. This CDR3 spans 13 amino acids. V was clipped by 3 bases and J by 3 bases; unmatched bases: 2. Germline CDR1 is SGHKS and CDR2 is YYEKEE (reference sequence). DNA for the CDR3: TGTGCCAGCAGCTCCCAGGGGGACACTGAAGCTTTCTTT. Its protein is CASSSQGDTEAFF.

This chain joins TRBV10-2 and TRBJ2-5; no clear D gene. Per germline, CDR1 WSHSY and CDR2 SAAADI. V was clipped by 8 bases and J by 1 base, with 14 bases between them. This CDR3 has 14 amino acids. The CDR3 DNA follows: TGCGCCAGCTCTCCACGAGGCTCCCAAGAGACCCAGTACTTC. It encodes CASSPRGSQETQYF.

As DNA, the CDR3 is TGCGCCAGCAGCTTAGGCGGGGCGACCTACAATGAGCAGTTCTTC. Protein product: CASSLGGATYNEQFF. The chain recombines TRBV5-1 with TRBJ2-1, with a tentative D call TRBD2 (6 bases). Germline loops: CDR1 SGHRS, CDR2 YFSETQ. The CDR3 spans 15 residues. Trimming cost V 2 bases and J 2 bases, with 11 bases left between them.

The rearrangement uses TRBV30 and TRBJ1-1; D is possibly TRBD1 (5 bases). The CDR3 totals 13 residues. The V end was cut by 2 bases, the J end by 4 bases, with 11 bases between. Germline CDR1 is GTSNPN and CDR2 is SVGIG (reference sequence). CDR3 region: CAWSLGPGTEAFF. The CDR3 nucleotides read TGTGCCTGGAGTCTGGGGCCGGGCACTGAAGCTTTCTTT.